What follows describes a single T cell receptor beta chain. Its specificity is not known. The data were taken from a study of blood T cells in healthy people across ages. Study results and limitations: Age showed a roughly linear inverse relationship with TCR beta diversity per million T cells. A strong correlation between TCR beta diversity and naive T cell percentage was seen.

Alongside a J-beta primer mix, a sample-barcoded 5' primer served in a second PCR lasting about 6 to 12 cycles. Each CDR3 protein gets one entry after TCRdb re-called the 5' RACE reads with MiXCR. This sample has about 1.6 million distinct CDR3 sequences, with roughly 30% found just once. Total RNA, at least 6 micrograms per sample, was extracted from PBMCs. Trimming cost V 10 bases and J 4 bases; bases outside gene matches: 11. The CDR3 totals 14 residues. Germline V gene data show CDR1 as MNHNY and CDR2 as SVGAGI (reference sequence). The material sequenced was blood. The clonotype originates from a woman aged 25 to 39 in good health. The rearrangement uses TRBV6-6 and TRBJ1-1; 8 bases fit TRBD1. The DNA of the CDR3 is TGTGCCATAAAGGACAGGGAAAAAGGCACTGAAGCTTTCTTT. This encodes CAIKDREKGTEAFF.